This T cell receptor beta chain originates from a study of cytomegalovirus exposure and HLA in healthy donors. Study-level background: Most genotyped donors, 65% to 90% of about 400, had Caucasian-associated genetic ancestry.

Notes on the study in general: Previously analyzed data showed that most TCR beta V segments were productive at a frequency of about 90% or about 30%.

Donors had nominal health at sampling but likely had unrecorded immune exposures. PCR amplification relied on 60 Vbeta primers (plus 13 Jbeta primers). Sequencing used immunoSEQ multiplex PCR; TCRdb keeps in-frame clones, though not all of them. The sample yields about 190,000 clones, 75% to 80% seen once. This CDR3 is 17 amino acids long. From germline, CDR1 is MDHEN and CDR2 SYDVKM. The V and J ends lost 4 bases and 2 bases respectively, with 20 bases between them. With regard to this clone: The antigen is not known.

The clonotype comes from a woman aged 25 to 39 in good health and CMV-seropositive. This chain connects TRBV28 to TRBJ1-1, with D perhaps TRBD1 (6 bases). Sequencing used PBMCs. CDR3 bases: TGTGCCAGCAGTTCCTCCCCCGGGACAAATAGTAACACTGAAGCTTTCTTT. It translates to CASSSSPGTNSNTEAFF.